Shown below are 12 T cell receptor beta chains from a single sample sequenced in a study of blood T cell repertoires in COVID-19 (dated by TCRdb to about 2020). Libraries were built with the immunoSEQ multiplex PCR assay. Not all clones reach the TCRdb copy of this immuneACCESS table, which keeps in-frame sequences only. Checked studies attribute under half of the gap to unresolved V genes and leave the rest unexplained. This sample is represented by some 290,000 clones; roughly nine tenths of them were singletons. Of the sample, less than 3.5% falls within the top ten clones. Sequences were obtained from peripheral blood. Receptors were obtained from a woman in her 30s with COVID-19, enrolled during active disease.

J is TRBJ2-1 and V is TRBV7-3, with TRBD1 matching 8 bases. J gave up 4 bases and V 5 bases, and 7 bases lay outside the gene matches. In germline, CDR1 is SGHTA, CDR2 FQGTGA. This CDR3 has 15 residues. CDR3 nucleotide sequence: TGTGCCAGCAGCATCGGACAGGGAACTTACAATGAGCAGTTCTTC. Amino acid sequence: CASSIGQGTYNEQFF.

This sequence joins TRBV24-1 and TRBJ2-5, with 9 bases matching TRBD1. This CDR3 comprises 15 residues. CDR1 is KGHDR and CDR2 is SFDVKD in the germline V gene. V gave up 4 bases and J gave up 5 bases; unmatched junction bases: 7. CDR3 nucleotides: TGTGCCACCAGTGACCCCGGGACAGGGTGGGAGACCCAGTACTTC. Encoded protein: CATSDPGTGWETQYF.

This chain joins TRBV6-4 and TRBJ2-1; no clear D gene. Germline CDR1 reads MRHNA; CDR2 reads SNTAGT. Trimming took off 0 bases at V and 2 bases at J, with 8 bases between the two ends. CDR3 length: 15 residues. CDR3 coding DNA: TGTGCCAGCAGTGACTCACTTGGGCCCTACAATGAGCAGTTCTTC. Its protein product is CASSDSLGPYNEQFF.

This clone appeared a single time. The rearrangement uses TRBV19 and TRBJ1-1; 10 bases line up with TRBD1. The germline CDR1 and CDR2 sequences are LNHDA and SQIVND (reference sequence). The CDR3 is 14 residues long. The junction had 4 bases not matched to a gene; V was cut back by 4 bases and J by 5 bases. As DNA, the CDR3 is TGTGCCAGTAGTACGGGACAGGGGAATACTGAAGCTTTCTTT. Amino acid sequence: CASSTGQGNTEAFF.

This chain uses TRBV6-1 with TRBJ1-2, with D tentatively TRBD1 (5 bases). Germline values: CDR1 MNHNS, CDR2 SASEGT. This CDR3 contains 15 residues. V was cut by 1 base and J by 4 bases, with 13 bases left in between. CDR3 in amino acids: CASSEEGQEFYGYTF. The CDR3 nucleotides are TGTGCCAGCAGTGAAGAGGGGCAGGAGTTCTATGGCTACACCTTC.

The chain uses TRBV6-5 and TRBJ1-1; 7 bases fit TRBD1. Germline-derived CDR1 and CDR2 are MNHEY and SVGAGI. This CDR3 is built from 13 residues. J lost 1 base, V lost 6 bases, and 2 bases had no gene match. The CDR3 DNA is TGTGCCAGCAGGGGGACAGCGAACACTGAAGCTTTCTTT. Translated, it gives CASRGTANTEAFF.

This rearrangement joins TRBV5-6 to TRBJ1-1; D is perhaps TRBD1 (5 bases). The CDR3 is 14 amino acids. V shed 1 base and J shed 6 bases, with 13 bases lying between them. Per germline, CDR1 SGHDT and CDR2 YYEEEE. The CDR3 bases are TGTGCCAGCAGCTTGCAGGGCCCGGTGGCTGAAGCTTTCTTT. It specifies CASSLQGPVAEAFF.

This chain links TRBV10-1 with TRBJ1-1; D call uncertain. V was cut by 3 bases and J by 7 bases, with 12 bases left in between. There are 13 residues in the CDR3. Germline V gene lookup returns CDR1 WNHNN and CDR2 SYGVQD (reference sequence). The DNA for the CDR3 is TGCGCCAGCAGTGATAGAGTATCGGGTGAAGCTTTCTTT. It yields the protein CASSDRVSGEAFF.

The chain combines TRBV28 with TRBJ1-5; D uncertain. The V end lost 7 bases, the J end lost 6 bases, and 4 bases lay between the germline ends. This CDR3 has 10 amino acids. CDR1 and CDR2 (germline): MDHEN, SYDVKM. CDR3 sequence reads: CASTVQPQHF. The CDR3 DNA is TGTGCCAGCACGGTTCAGCCCCAGCATTTT.

The chain uses TRBV29-1 and TRBJ2-3, with 10 positions matching TRBD2. This CDR3 has 19 residues. The trim removed 3 bases at V and 3 bases at J, leaving 18 bases unmatched. Looked up from germline, CDR1 is SQVTM and CDR2 is ANQGSEA. For the CDR3, the DNA is TGCAGCGTTGAGAGGGCTCTAGCGGGAGCGGTTAAGAGGACAGATACGCAGTATTTT. It encodes CSVERALAGAVKRTDTQYF.

This chain connects TRBV4-1 to TRBJ2-3, with 7 bases aligning to TRBD1. Germline CDR1 and CDR2: MGHRA and YSYEKL. This CDR3 contains 15 residues. Losses at the gene ends were 5 bases for V and 2 bases for J; bases not matched to a gene: 7. DNA of the CDR3: TGCGCCAGCAGCACCCGACAGGGCTACACAGATACGCAGTATTTT. Translating gives CASSTRQGYTDTQYF.

The chain employs TRBV19 and TRBJ1-1, with D perhaps matching TRBD1 (5 bases). With 8 bases removed from V and 0 bases from J, the gap between germline ends came to 22 bases. This CDR3 is 17 amino acids long. In germline, CDR1 is LNHDA, CDR2 SQIVND (reference sequence). The CDR3 nucleotides are TGTGCCAGTCACCCAGGGACCTACTGGGGGGTGAACACTGAAGCTTTCTTT. This translates into CASHPGTYWGVNTEAFF.